This T cell receptor beta chain was sequenced for a study of cytomegalovirus exposure and HLA in healthy donors. Concerning this clone: What it recognizes is unknown.

Whole-study results and caveats: A further, later analysis showed that HLA-associated TCR beta chains (compared with equally common others) were more clonally expanded. Fewer N-insertions than the roughly 670-donor mean were reportedly shown by an Asian-associated ancestry cluster in a later analysis.

V shed 5 bases and J 4 bases; nucleotides not matched to a gene: 5. Germline V gene data show CDR1 as MDHEN and CDR2 as SYDVKM. CDR3 length: 14 amino acids. The study ran its PCR with 60 Vbeta and 13 Jbeta primers. Assay: immunoSEQ multiplex PCR; the TCRdb copy retains only in-frame clones and omits some. This repertoire includes about 200,000 clones. Sequencing was carried out using PBMCs. The receptor comes from a boy younger than 18 in good health and CMV-seronegative. The rearrangement links TRBV28 to TRBJ1-5; 7 positions agree with TRBD1. The CDR3 is CASSPGQLNQPQHF. For the CDR3, the DNA is TGTGCCAGCAGTCCGGGACAGCTTAATCAGCCCCAGCATTTT.